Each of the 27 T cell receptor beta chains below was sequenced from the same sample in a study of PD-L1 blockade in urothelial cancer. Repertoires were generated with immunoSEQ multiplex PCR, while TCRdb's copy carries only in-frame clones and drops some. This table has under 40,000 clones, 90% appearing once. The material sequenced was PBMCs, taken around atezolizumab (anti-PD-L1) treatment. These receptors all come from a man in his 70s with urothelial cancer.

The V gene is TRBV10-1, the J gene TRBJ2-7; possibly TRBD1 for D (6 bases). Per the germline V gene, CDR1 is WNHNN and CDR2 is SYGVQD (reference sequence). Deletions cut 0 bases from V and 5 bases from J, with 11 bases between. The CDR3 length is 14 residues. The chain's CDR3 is CASSESRTVHEQYF. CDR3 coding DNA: TGCGCCAGCAGTGAGTCCCGGACAGTCCACGAGCAGTACTTC.

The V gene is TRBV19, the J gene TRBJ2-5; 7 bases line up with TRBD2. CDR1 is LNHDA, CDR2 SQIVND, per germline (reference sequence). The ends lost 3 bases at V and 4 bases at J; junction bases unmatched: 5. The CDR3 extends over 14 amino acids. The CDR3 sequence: CASSIYGGRETQYF. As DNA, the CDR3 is TGTGCCAGTAGTATCTACGGGGGGAGAGAGACCCAGTACTTC.

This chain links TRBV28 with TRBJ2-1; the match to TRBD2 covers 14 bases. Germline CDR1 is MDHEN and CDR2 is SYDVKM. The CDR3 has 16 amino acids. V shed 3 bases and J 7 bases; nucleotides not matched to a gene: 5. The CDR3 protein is CASSFWTSGRFNEQFF. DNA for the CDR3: TGTGCCAGCAGTTTTTGGACTAGCGGGAGGTTTAATGAGCAGTTCTTC. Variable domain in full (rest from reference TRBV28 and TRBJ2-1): DVKVTQSSRYLVKRTGEKVFLECVQDMDHENMFWYRQDPGLGLRLIYFSYDVKMKEKGDIPEGYSVSREKKERFSLILESASTNQTSMYLCASSFWTSGRFNEQFFGPGTRLTVL.

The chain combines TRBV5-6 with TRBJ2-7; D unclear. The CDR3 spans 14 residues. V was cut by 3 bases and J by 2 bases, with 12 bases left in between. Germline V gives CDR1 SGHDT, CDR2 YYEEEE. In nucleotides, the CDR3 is TGTGCCAGCAGCTCATTGACACGACCCTACGAGCAGTACTTC. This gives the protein CASSSLTRPYEQYF.

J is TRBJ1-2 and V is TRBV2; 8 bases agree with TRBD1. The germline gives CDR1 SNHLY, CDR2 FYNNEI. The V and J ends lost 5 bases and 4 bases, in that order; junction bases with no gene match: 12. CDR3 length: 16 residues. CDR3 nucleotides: TGTGCCAGCAGTAAAGAACGCAGGGGGCCCATCTATGGCTACACCTTC. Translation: CASSKERRGPIYGYTF.

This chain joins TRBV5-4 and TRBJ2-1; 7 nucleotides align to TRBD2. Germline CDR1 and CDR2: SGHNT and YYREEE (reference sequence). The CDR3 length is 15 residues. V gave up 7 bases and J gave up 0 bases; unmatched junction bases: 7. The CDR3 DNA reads TGTGCCAGCCAGGACGGGAGGTTCTCCTACAATGAGCAGTTCTTC. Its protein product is CASQDGRFSYNEQFF.

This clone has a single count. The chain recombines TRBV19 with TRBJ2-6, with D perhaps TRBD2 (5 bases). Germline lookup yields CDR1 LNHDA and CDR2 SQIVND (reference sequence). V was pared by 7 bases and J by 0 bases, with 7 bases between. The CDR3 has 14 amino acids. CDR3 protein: CASKDSSGANVLTF. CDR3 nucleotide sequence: TGTGCCAGTAAGGACTCCTCTGGGGCCAACGTCCTGACTTTC.

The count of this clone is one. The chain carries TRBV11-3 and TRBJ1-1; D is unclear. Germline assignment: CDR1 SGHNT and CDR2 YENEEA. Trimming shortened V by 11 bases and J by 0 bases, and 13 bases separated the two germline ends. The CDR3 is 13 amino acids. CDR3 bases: TGTGCCGGGCAATCGTGCCTGAACACTGAAGCTTTCTTT. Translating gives CAGQSCLNTEAFF. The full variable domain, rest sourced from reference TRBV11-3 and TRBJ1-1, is EAGVVQSPRYKIIEKKQPVAFWCNPISGHNTLYWYLQNLGQGPELLIRYENEEAVDDSQLPKDRFSAERLKGVDSTLKIQPAELGDSAVYLCAGQSCLNTEAFFGQGTRLTVV.

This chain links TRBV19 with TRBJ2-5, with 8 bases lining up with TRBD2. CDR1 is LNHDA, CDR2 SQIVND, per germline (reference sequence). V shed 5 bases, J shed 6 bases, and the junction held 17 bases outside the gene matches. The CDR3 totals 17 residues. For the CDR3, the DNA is TGTGCCAGTAGTGTGACTGCCGCGGGACTAGTAGGGAAGACCCAGTACTTC. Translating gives CASSVTAAGLVGKTQYF.

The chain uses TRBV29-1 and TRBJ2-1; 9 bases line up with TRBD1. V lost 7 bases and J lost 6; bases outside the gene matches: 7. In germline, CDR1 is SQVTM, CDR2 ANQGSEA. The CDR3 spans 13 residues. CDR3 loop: CSGGSGQGNEQFF. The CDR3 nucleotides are TGCAGCGGGGGGTCGGGACAGGGCAATGAGCAGTTCTTC.

The CDR3 DNA reads as TGTGCCAGCAGCCCTGTTAGCGGGAGTTATACCGGGGAGCTGTTTTTT. It translates to CASSPVSGSYTGELFF. The chain has TRBV9 and TRBJ2-2; 9 positions agree with TRBD2. Trimming at V came to 4 bases and at J to 5 bases, leaving 9 bases not matched to a gene. The germline CDR1 and CDR2 sequences are SGDLS and YYNGEE. The CDR3 is 16 amino acids.

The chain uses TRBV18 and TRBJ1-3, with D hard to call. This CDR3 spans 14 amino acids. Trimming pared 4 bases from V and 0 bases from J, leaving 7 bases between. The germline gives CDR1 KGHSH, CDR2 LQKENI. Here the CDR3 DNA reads TGTGCCAGCTCACTCGGTTCCTCTGGAAACACCATATATTTT. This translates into CASSLGSSGNTIYF.

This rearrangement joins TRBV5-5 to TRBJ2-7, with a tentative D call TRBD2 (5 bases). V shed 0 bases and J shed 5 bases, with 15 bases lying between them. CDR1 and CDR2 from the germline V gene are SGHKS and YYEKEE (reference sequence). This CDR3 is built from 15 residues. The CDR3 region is CASSLEGVPSHEQYF. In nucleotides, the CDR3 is TGTGCCAGCAGCTTGGAGGGAGTCCCAAGTCACGAGCAGTACTTC.

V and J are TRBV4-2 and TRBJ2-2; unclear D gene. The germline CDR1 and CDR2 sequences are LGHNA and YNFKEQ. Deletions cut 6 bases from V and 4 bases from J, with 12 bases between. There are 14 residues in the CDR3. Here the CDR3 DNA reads TGTGCCAGCAGTGTAGAGGTCCTCACCGGGGAGCTGTTTTTT. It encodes CASSVEVLTGELFF.

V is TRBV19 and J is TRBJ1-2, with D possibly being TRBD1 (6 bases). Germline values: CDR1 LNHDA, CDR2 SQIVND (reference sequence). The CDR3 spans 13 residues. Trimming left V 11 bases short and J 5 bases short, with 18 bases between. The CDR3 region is CACRESGVYGYTF. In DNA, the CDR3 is TGTGCCTGCCGCGAGTCAGGGGTGTATGGCTACACCTTC.

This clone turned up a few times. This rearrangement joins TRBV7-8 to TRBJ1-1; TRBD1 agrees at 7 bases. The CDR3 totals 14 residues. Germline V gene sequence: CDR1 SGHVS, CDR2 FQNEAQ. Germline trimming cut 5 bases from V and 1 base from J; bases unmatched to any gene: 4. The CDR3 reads CASSLGTANTEAFF. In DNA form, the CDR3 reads TGTGCCAGCAGCCTAGGGACAGCGAACACTGAAGCTTTCTTT.

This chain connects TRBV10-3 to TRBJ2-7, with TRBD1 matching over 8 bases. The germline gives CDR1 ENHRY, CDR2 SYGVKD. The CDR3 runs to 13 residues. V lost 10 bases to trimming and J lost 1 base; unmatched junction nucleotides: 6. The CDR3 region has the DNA TGTGCCACGACAGGGGCCACTTCCTACGAGCAGTACTTC. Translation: CATTGATSYEQYF.

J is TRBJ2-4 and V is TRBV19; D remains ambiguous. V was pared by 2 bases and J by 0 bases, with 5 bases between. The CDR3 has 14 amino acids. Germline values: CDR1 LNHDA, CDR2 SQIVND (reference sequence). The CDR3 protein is CASSITTAKNIQYF. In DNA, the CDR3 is TGTGCCAGTAGTATAACAACAGCCAAAAACATTCAGTACTTC.

CDR3 loop: CASSPGVNRGLDGYTF. CDR3 DNA sequence: TGTGCCAGCAGCCCCGGGGTAAACAGGGGGCTGGATGGCTACACCTTC. V gene TRBV9 combines with J gene TRBJ1-2; 9 nucleotides align to TRBD1. Germline CDR1 reads SGDLS; CDR2 reads YYNGEE. CDR3 length: 16 residues. Trimming cost V 4 bases and J 6 bases; bases outside gene matches: 13.

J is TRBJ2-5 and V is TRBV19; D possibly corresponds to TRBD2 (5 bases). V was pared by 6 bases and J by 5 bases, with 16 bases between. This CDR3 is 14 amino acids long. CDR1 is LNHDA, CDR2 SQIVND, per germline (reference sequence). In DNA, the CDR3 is TGTGCCAGTAGCTCCGCTAGCATGCGGGAGACCCAGTACTTC. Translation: CASSSASMRETQYF.

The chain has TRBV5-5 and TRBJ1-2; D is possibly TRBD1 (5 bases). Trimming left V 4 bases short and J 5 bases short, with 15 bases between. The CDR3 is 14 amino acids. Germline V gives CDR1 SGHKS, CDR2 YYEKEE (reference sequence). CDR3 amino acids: CASSAAGGNYGYTF. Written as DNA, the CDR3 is TGTGCCAGCAGCGCCGCCGGGGGGAATTATGGCTACACCTTC.

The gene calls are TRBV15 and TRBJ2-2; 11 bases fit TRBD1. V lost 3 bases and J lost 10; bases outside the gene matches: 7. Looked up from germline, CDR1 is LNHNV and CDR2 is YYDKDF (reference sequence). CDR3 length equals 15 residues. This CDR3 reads CATSSLGDRGEELFF. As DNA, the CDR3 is TGTGCCACCAGCAGCTTAGGGGACAGGGGGGAGGAGCTGTTTTTT. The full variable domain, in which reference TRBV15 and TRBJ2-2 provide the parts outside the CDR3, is DAMVIQNPRYQVTQFGKPVTLSCSQTLNHNVMYWYQQKSSQAPKLLFHYYDKDFNNEADTPDNFQSRRPNTSFCFLDIRSPGLGDTAMYLCATSSLGDRGEELFFGEGSRLTVL.

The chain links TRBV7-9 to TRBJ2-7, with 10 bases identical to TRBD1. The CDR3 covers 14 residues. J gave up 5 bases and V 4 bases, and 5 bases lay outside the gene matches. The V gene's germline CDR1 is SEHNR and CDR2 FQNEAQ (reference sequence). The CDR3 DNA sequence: TGTGCCAGCAGCTCTCCGGGACAGGGGAACGAGCAGTACTTC. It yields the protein CASSSPGQGNEQYF.

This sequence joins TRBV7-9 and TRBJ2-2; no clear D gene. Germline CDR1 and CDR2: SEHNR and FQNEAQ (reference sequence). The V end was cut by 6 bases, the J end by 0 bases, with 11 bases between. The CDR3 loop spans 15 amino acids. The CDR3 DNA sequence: TGTGCCAGCAGTAAGACACCCTCGAACACCGGGGAGCTGTTTTTT. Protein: CASSKTPSNTGELFF.

CDR3 in amino acids: CASSHGRTATDTQYF. In DNA form, the CDR3 reads TGCGCCAGCAGCCATGGGCGGACAGCGACAGATACGCAGTATTTT. This sequence joins TRBV4-1 and TRBJ2-3, with D perhaps matching TRBD1 (6 bases). This CDR3 is built from 15 residues. CDR1 is MGHRA and CDR2 is YSYEKL in the germline V gene. Trimming took off 3 bases at V and 3 bases at J, with 13 bases between the two ends.

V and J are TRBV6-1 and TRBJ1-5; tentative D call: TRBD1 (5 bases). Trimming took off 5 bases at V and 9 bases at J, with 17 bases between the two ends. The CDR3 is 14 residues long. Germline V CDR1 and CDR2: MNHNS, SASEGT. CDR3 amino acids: CASSLRDRFGPQHF. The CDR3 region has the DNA TGTGCCAGCAGTTTGCGGGACCGCTTTGGGCCCCAGCATTTT.

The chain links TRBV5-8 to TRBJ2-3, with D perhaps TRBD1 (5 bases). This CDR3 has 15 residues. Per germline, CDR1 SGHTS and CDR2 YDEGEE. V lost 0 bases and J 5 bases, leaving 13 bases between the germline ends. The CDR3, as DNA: TGTGCCAGCAGCTTGGACGGCAGGGCGTTAGATACGCAGTATTTT. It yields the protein CASSLDGRALDTQYF.